One and the same sample provided the 26 T cell receptor beta chains below, sequenced in a study of T cell responses to AZD1222 COVID-19 vaccine. The table came from immunoSEQ multiplex PCR; TCRdb's copy has only in-frame clones and leaves some out. The sample yields nearly 200,000 clones, approximately 93% seen once. The specimen comprised peripheral blood, sampled 28 days after the second AZD1222 dose. The receptors were gathered from an adult who received the AZD1222 COVID-19 vaccine.

The rearrangement uses TRBV5-4 and TRBJ1-1; D remains unclear. This CDR3 comprises 15 residues. V dropped 6 bases and J dropped 2 bases, with 17 bases sitting between them. In germline, CDR1 is SGHNT, CDR2 YYREEE (reference sequence). The CDR3 DNA reads TGTGCCAGCACCATCGACCCGGGCCTCAACACTGAAGCTTTCTTT. Translation: CASTIDPGLNTEAFF.

The CDR3 nucleotides read TGTGCCAGTAGTGTTCCGGGACAGGGTCCCTACGAGCAGTACTTC. Its protein product is CASSVPGQGPYEQYF. The chain is built from TRBV19 and TRBJ2-7, with 9 bases lining up with TRBD1. Germline assignment: CDR1 LNHDA and CDR2 SQIVND (reference sequence). The CDR3 length is 15 residues. Trimming at V came to 5 bases and at J to 2 bases, leaving 7 bases not matched to a gene.

The chain has TRBV5-1 and TRBJ1-4, with 7 bases aligning to TRBD1. The germline gives CDR1 SGHRS, CDR2 YFSETQ. The V gene end was trimmed by 0 bases and the J gene end by 8 bases; junction bases not matched to a gene: 4. The CDR3 spans 14 residues. CDR3 protein: CASSLEQGDEKLFF. CDR3 DNA: TGCGCCAGCAGCTTGGAGCAGGGGGACGAAAAACTGTTTTTT.

The chain links TRBV27 to TRBJ1-5; TRBD1 might be the D (6 bases). Between the trimmed V and J ends, which lost 4 bases and 4 bases, there was a span of 11 bases. This CDR3 contains 14 residues. The germline gives CDR1 MNHEY, CDR2 SMNVEV (reference sequence). CDR3 sequence reads: CASSSYRANQPQHF. In DNA form, the CDR3 reads TGTGCCAGCAGTTCGTACAGGGCAAATCAGCCCCAGCATTTT.

This chain links TRBV7-9 with TRBJ2-1, with a tentative D call TRBD1 (5 bases). Germline values: CDR1 SEHNR, CDR2 FQNEAQ (reference sequence). V was pared by 3 bases and J by 7 bases, with 7 bases between. This CDR3 region has 12 residues. CDR3 nucleotides: TGTGCCAGCAGCTTCAGGGCGAATGAGCAGTTCTTC. Encoded protein: CASSFRANEQFF.

V gene TRBV9 combines with J gene TRBJ2-3; D gene ambiguous. V lost 6 bases to trimming and J lost 1 base, with 12 bases between them. The V gene's germline CDR1 is SGDLS and CDR2 YYNGEE. CDR3 length: 14 residues. The CDR3 is CASTRNIGTDTQYF. CDR3 DNA: TGTGCCAGCACCAGAAACATTGGCACAGATACGCAGTATTTT. The variable domain in full, with the rest retrieved from reference TRBV9 and TRBJ2-3, is DSGVTQTPKHLITATGQRVTLRCSPRSGDLSVYWYQQSLDQGLQFLIQYYNGEERAKGNILERFSAQQFPDLHSELNLSSLELGDSALYFCASTRNIGTDTQYFGPGTRLTVL.

The CDR3: CASSYSGAGRDYGYTF. The CDR3 nucleotides read TGTGCCAGCAGTTACAGCGGGGCAGGGCGGGACTATGGCTACACCTTC. The chain couples TRBV6-5 to TRBJ1-2, with a possible D match to TRBD1 (5 bases). This CDR3 is built from 16 residues. V was pared by 2 bases and J by 3 bases, with 16 bases between. The germline CDR1 and CDR2 sequences are MNHEY and SVGAGI.

V and J are TRBV19 and TRBJ1-2, with D perhaps matching TRBD1 (6 bases). Per germline, CDR1 LNHDA and CDR2 SQIVND (reference sequence). The CDR3 loop spans 14 amino acids. The V gene lost 8 bases and the J gene lost 0 bases, with 13 bases spanning the gap. CDR3 sequence: CASEPGTSNYGYTF. For the CDR3, the DNA is TGTGCCAGTGAACCCGGGACATCTAACTATGGCTACACCTTC.

The gene calls are TRBV14 and TRBJ1-3; 8 bases map to TRBD1. Germline-derived CDR1 and CDR2 are SGHDN and FVKESK. The trim removed 11 bases at V and 3 bases at J, leaving 9 bases unmatched. This CDR3 is built from 14 residues. The CDR3 here is CARGGQGGGNTIYF. The CDR3 coding sequence is TGTGCCCGAGGCGGACAGGGAGGTGGAAACACCATATATTTT. The full variable domain, its missing parts supplied by reference TRBV14 and TRBJ1-3, is EAGVTQFPSHSVIEKGQTVTLRCDPISGHDNLYWYRRVMGKEIKFLLHFVKESKQDESGMPNNRFLAERTGGTYSTLKVQPAELEDSGVYFCARGGQGGGNTIYFGEGSWLTVV.

A remark on this clone: One junction end does not reproduce the germline sequence, and a read error may be involved. The rearrangement links TRBV5-4 to TRBJ1-5; D may be TRBD1 (5 bases). There are 13 residues in the CDR3. From germline, CDR1 is SGHNT and CDR2 YYREEE (reference sequence). The CDR3 spells CASSHDSTQPQHF. The CDR3 region has the DNA TGTGCCAGCAGCCACGACAGCACTCAGCCCCAGCATTTT.

This clone was picked up one time. The chain recombines TRBV28 with TRBJ2-5, with a tentative D call TRBD2 (5 bases). V was pared by 6 bases and J by 5 bases, with 19 bases between. The CDR3 consists of 15 residues. Germline V gene sequence: CDR1 MDHEN, CDR2 SYDVKM. The CDR3 DNA is TGTGCCAGCAGCCCCGGGAATAGCGTTCTGGAGACCCAGTACTTC. Translation gives CASSPGNSVLETQYF. Full variable domain (rest looked up from reference TRBV28 and TRBJ2-5): DVKVTQSSRYLVKRTGEKVFLECVQDMDHENMFWYRQDPGLGLRLIYFSYDVKMKEKGDIPEGYSVSREKKERFSLILESASTNQTSMYLCASSPGNSVLETQYFGPGTRLLVL.

The sample holds one count of this clone. V and J are TRBV9 and TRBJ2-1; TRBD2 is a possible D gene (5 bases). Trimming took 0 bases from V and 3 from J, leaving 13 bases between them. The CDR3 sequence is 16 residues long. CDR1 and CDR2 (germline): SGDLS, YYNGEE. CDR3 in DNA: TGTGCCAGCAGCGTAGGCGGGCAGGCCGGCTACAATGAGCAGTTCTTC. Amino acid sequence: CASSVGGQAGYNEQFF.

V is TRBV7-9 and J is TRBJ2-1; 8 bases align to TRBD1. After removal of 5 bases from V and 1 base from J, the junction contained 4 bases not matched to a gene. Looked up from germline, CDR1 is SEHNR and CDR2 is FQNEAQ (reference sequence). This CDR3 has 15 residues. DNA of the CDR3: TGTGCCAGCAGCACGGGACAGGCTTCCTACAATGAGCAGTTCTTC. Encoded protein: CASSTGQASYNEQFF.

V usage is TRBV7-9 and J usage is TRBJ2-5; 7 nucleotides line up with TRBD1. Germline V lookup: CDR1 SEHNR, CDR2 FQNEAQ (reference sequence). This CDR3 region has 13 residues. After removal of 4 bases from V and 4 bases from J, the junction contained 3 bases not matched to a gene. CDR3 coding DNA: TGTGCCAGCAGCTGGGACAGCCGAGAGACCCAGTACTTC. This codes for CASSWDSRETQYF.

The chain couples TRBV10-1 to TRBJ1-1; 7 bases match TRBD1. The CDR3 has 13 residues. J lost 9 bases, V lost 0 bases, and 4 bases had no gene match. The germline V gene encodes CDR1 WNHNN and CDR2 SYGVQD (reference sequence). CDR3: CASSESQGVKAFF. CDR3 in DNA: TGCGCCAGCAGTGAGTCCCAGGGGGTAAAAGCTTTCTTT.

This clone was observed a single time. The chain carries TRBV3-1 (or the pseudogene TRBV3-2) and TRBJ2-3; maybe TRBD1 (6 bases). CDR3 length: 15 amino acids. Trimming took 3 bases from V and 8 from J, leaving 18 bases between them. CDR1 and CDR2 (germline): LGHDT, YNNKEL (reference sequence). The CDR3 DNA reads as TGTGCCAGCAGCCATTGGGACGCGAAAGGGGGTACGCAGTATTTT. It codes for CASSHWDAKGGTQYF.

This chain uses TRBV7-3 with TRBJ1-1; unclear D gene. The CDR3 consists of 13 residues. Germline lookup yields CDR1 SGHTA and CDR2 FQGTGA. V lost 0 bases, J lost 12 bases, and 14 bases lay in between. Here the CDR3 DNA reads TGTGCCAGCAGCTTAACGACGAAAGGCAGGACTTTCTTT. It translates to CASSLTTKGRTFF.

This chain uses TRBV30 with TRBJ1-1, with D possibly being TRBD1 (5 bases). The V end lost 4 bases, the J end lost 5 bases, and 11 bases lay between the germline ends. CDR1 and CDR2 (germline): GTSNPN, SVGIG (reference sequence). The CDR3 runs 12 residues. The DNA for the CDR3 is TGTGCCTGGAACCGCAGGGAAACTGAAGCTTTCTTT. Translation: CAWNRRETEAFF.

In its sample, this clone was seen once. This chain joins TRBV10-2 and TRBJ1-5; D is uncertain. V dropped 2 bases and J dropped 6 bases, with 2 bases sitting between them. Germline V gives CDR1 WSHSY, CDR2 SAAADI. The CDR3 totals 11 residues. The DNA of the CDR3 is TGCGCCAGCAGTGAGGTTCAGCCCCAGCATTTT. This translates into CASSEVQPQHF.

The chain combines TRBV18 with TRBJ2-7; D might be TRBD2 (7 bases). The CDR3 extends over 16 amino acids. Germline CDR1 is KGHSH and CDR2 is LQKENI. Deletions cut 3 bases from V and 3 bases from J, with 18 bases between. CDR3 in DNA: TGTGCCAGCTCACCCCCGGGGGGCGGGGTTGGCTACGAGCAGTACTTC. Translating it yields CASSPPGGGVGYEQYF.

The chain joins TRBV28 to TRBJ2-5, with a weak D call TRBD1 (5 bases). Germline V gene sequence: CDR1 MDHEN, CDR2 SYDVKM. The CDR3 length is 15 residues. The V and J ends lost 7 bases and 1 base respectively, with 16 bases between them. The CDR3 loop is CASKRMTAIQETQYF. In DNA, the CDR3 is TGTGCCAGCAAGAGGATGACAGCAATCCAAGAGACCCAGTACTTC.

The chain joins TRBV6-1 to TRBJ1-2, with 7 bases that match TRBD1. V was pared by 3 bases and J by 6 bases, with 16 bases of the junction left unmatched. The CDR3 totals 17 residues. Germline CDR1 reads MNHNS; CDR2 reads SASEGT. CDR3 amino acids: CASSEHIQGQWFDGYTF. The CDR3 region has the DNA TGTGCCAGCAGTGAGCACATACAGGGGCAGTGGTTTGATGGCTACACCTTC.

The rearrangement links TRBV15 to TRBJ2-7; D is uncertain. The V and J ends lost 0 bases and 4 bases respectively, with 7 bases between them. This CDR3 region has 13 residues. Germline assignment: CDR1 LNHNV and CDR2 YYDKDF (reference sequence). CDR3 sequence (DNA): TGTGCCACCAGCAGAGATCTCCAATACGAGCAGTACTTC. It encodes CATSRDLQYEQYF.

This chain links TRBV9 with TRBJ1-6; D unclear. CDR1 and CDR2 from the germline V gene are SGDLS and YYNGEE. The V end was cut by 3 bases, the J end by 7 bases, with 5 bases between. This CDR3 is built from 12 residues. DNA for the CDR3: TGTGCCAGCAGCGGTGGGAATTCACCCCTCCACTTT. Amino acids: CASSGGNSPLHF. Supplemented by reference TRBV9 and TRBJ1-6, the full variable domain reads DSGVTQTPKHLITATGQRVTLRCSPRSGDLSVYWYQQSLDQGLQFLIQYYNGEERAKGNILERFSAQQFPDLHSELNLSSLELGDSALYFCASSGGNSPLHFGNGTRLTVT.

V is TRBV19 and J is TRBJ1-1; 9 nucleotides line up with TRBD1. The CDR3 contains 15 residues. V was pared by 7 bases and J by 7 bases, with 13 bases of the junction left unmatched. Germline V gene sequence: CDR1 LNHDA, CDR2 SQIVND (reference sequence). CDR3: CASTIGDRVVGEAFF. The CDR3 DNA is TGTGCCAGTACAATTGGGGACAGGGTCGTTGGTGAAGCTTTCTTT.

The V gene is TRBV12-3 or TRBV12-4, the J gene TRBJ2-1; D assignment may be TRBD1 or TRBD2 (5 bases each). V was shortened by 6 bases and J by 8 bases, with 14 bases between the two germline ends. The CDR3 totals 13 residues. CDR3 region: CASSPGARDEQFF. The CDR3 DNA reads TGTGCCAGCAGCCCCGGGGCTAGGGATGAGCAGTTCTTC.